This T cell receptor beta chain derives from a study of technical replicates of blood from a few donors. The CDR3 runs 13 residues. Germline lookup yields CDR1 SNHLY and CDR2 FYNNEI. Trimming removed 4 bases from V and 6 bases from J; junction bases left unmatched: 3. The protocol was immunoSEQ multiplex PCR, while the TCRdb copy is restricted to in-frame clones and leaves out a portion. The repertoire includes 91,000 or so clones, about 95% of them detected once, and less than 0.35% sits in the top ten. The chain joins TRBV2 to TRBJ1-1; 9 positions match TRBD1. The specimen was T cells isolated from PBMCs. The receptor's source is a human donor in good health. The CDR3 loop is CASSVDRGAEAFF. CDR3 bases: TGTGCCAGCAGTGTGGACAGGGGCGCTGAAGCTTTCTTT.